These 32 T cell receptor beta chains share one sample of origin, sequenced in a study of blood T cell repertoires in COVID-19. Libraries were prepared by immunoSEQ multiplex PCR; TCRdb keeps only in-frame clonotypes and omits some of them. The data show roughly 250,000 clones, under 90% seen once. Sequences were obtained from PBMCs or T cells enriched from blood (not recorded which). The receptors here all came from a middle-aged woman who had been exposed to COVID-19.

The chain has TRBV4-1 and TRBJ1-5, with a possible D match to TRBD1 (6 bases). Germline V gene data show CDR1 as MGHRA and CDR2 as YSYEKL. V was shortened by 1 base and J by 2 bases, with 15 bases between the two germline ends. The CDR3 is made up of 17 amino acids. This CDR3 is CASSQAEQGAGNQPQHF. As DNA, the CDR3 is TGCGCCAGCAGCCAAGCTGAACAGGGAGCTGGCAATCAGCCCCAGCATTTT.

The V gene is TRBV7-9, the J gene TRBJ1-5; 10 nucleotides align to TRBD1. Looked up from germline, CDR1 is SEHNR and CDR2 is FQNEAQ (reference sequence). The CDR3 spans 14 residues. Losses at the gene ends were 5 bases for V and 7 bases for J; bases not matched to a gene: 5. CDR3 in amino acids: CASSTGTGEQPQHF. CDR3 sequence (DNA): TGTGCCAGCAGCACCGGGACAGGGGAGCAGCCCCAGCATTTT.

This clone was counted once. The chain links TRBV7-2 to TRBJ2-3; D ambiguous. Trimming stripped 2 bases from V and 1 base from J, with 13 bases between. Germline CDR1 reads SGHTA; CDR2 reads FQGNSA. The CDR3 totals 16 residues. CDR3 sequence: CASSLSTSTGTDTQYF. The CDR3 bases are TGTGCCAGCAGCTTAAGTACCAGCACAGGCACAGATACGCAGTATTTT. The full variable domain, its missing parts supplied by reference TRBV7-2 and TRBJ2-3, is GAGVSQSPSNKVTEKGKDVELRCDPISGHTALYWYRQSLGQGLEFLIYFQGNSAPDKSGLPSDRFSAERTGGSVSTLTIQRTQQEDSAVYLCASSLSTSTGTDTQYFGPGTRLTVL.

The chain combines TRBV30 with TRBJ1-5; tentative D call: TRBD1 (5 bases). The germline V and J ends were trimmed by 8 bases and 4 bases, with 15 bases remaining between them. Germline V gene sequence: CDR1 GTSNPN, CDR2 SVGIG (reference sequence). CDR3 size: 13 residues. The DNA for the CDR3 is TGTGCCCTGGGGCCGGGTGGAAATCAGCCCCAGCATTTT. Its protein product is CALGPGGNQPQHF.

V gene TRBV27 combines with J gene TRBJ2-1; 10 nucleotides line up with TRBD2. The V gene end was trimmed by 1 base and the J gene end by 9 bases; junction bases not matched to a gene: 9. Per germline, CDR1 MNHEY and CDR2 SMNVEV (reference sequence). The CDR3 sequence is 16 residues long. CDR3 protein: CASSLFLAGVGSEQFF. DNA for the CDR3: TGTGCCAGCAGTTTATTCCTAGCGGGAGTCGGATCTGAGCAGTTCTTC.

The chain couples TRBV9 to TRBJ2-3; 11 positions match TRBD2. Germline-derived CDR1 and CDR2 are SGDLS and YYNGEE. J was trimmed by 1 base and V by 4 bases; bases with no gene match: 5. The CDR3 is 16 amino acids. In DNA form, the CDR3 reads TGTGCCAGCAGCATCTCGGGACTAGCGGGCACAGATACGCAGTATTTT. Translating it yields CASSISGLAGTDTQYF.

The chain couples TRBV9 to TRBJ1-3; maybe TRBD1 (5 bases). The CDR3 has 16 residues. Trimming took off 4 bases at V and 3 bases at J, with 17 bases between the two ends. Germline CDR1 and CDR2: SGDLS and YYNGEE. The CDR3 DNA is TGTGCCAGCAGCCCTAGTCCGACAGAGGTTGGAAACACCATATATTTT. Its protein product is CASSPSPTEVGNTIYF.

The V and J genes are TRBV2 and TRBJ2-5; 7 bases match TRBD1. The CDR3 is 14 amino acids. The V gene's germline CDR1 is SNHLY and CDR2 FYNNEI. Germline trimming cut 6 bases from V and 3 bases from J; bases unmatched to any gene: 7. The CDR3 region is CASSPRTGEETQYF. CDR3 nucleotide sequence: TGTGCCAGCAGCCCTCGGACAGGCGAAGAGACCCAGTACTTC.

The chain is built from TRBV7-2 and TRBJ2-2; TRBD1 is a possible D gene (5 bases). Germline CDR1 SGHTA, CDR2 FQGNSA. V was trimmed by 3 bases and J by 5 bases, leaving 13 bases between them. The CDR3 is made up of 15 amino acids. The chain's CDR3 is CASSFMGLRTGELFF. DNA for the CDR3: TGTGCCAGCAGCTTCATGGGGCTTCGGACCGGGGAGCTGTTTTTT. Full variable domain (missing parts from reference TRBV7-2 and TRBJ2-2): GAGVSQSPSNKVTEKGKDVELRCDPISGHTALYWYRQSLGQGLEFLIYFQGNSAPDKSGLPSDRFSAERTGGSVSTLTIQRTQQEDSAVYLCASSFMGLRTGELFFGEGSRLTVL.

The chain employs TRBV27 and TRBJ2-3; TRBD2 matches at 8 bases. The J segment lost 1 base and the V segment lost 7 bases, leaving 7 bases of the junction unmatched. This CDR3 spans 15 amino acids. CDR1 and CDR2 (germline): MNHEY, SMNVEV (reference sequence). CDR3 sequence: CASIKNSGGTDTQYF. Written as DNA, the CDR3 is TGTGCCAGCATTAAGAATAGCGGGGGCACAGATACGCAGTATTTT.

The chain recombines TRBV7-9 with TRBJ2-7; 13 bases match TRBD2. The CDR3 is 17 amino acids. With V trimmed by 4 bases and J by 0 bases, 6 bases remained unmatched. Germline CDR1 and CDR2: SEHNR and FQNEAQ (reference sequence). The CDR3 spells CASSSTSGGHYSYEQYF. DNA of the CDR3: TGTGCCAGCAGCTCGACTAGCGGGGGGCATTACTCCTACGAGCAGTACTTC. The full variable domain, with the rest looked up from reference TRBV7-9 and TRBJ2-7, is DTGVSQNPRHKITKRGQNVTFRCDPISEHNRLYWYRQTLGQGPEFLTYFQNEAQLEKSRLLSDRFSAERPKGSFSTLEIQRTEQGDSAMYLCASSSTSGGHYSYEQYFGPGTRLTVT.

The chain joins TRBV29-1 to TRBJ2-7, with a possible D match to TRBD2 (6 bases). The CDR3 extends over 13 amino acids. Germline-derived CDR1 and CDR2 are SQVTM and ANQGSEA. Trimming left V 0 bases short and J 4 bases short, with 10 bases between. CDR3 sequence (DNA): TGCAGCGTTGAAGATTGGGCGGGGTACGAGCAGTACTTC. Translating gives CSVEDWAGYEQYF.

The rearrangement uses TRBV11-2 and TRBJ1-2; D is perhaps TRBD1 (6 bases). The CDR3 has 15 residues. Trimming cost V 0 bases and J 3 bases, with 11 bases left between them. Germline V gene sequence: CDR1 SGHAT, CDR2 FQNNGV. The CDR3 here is CASSLEGAGDYGYTF. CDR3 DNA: TGTGCCAGCAGCTTAGAGGGGGCAGGGGACTATGGCTACACCTTC.

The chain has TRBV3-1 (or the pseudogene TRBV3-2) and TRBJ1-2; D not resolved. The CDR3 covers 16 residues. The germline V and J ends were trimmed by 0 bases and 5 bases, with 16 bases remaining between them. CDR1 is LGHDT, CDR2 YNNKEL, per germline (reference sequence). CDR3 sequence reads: CASSQDWGVGEYGYTF. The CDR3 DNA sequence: TGTGCCAGCAGCCAAGATTGGGGAGTGGGAGAGTATGGCTACACCTTC.

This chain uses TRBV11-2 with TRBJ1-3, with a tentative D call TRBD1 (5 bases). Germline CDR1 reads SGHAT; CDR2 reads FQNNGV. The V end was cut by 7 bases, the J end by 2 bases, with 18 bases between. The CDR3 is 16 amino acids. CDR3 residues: CASNPNSRVPGNTIYF. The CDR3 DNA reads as TGTGCCAGCAACCCCAATTCCAGGGTTCCTGGAAACACCATATATTTT.

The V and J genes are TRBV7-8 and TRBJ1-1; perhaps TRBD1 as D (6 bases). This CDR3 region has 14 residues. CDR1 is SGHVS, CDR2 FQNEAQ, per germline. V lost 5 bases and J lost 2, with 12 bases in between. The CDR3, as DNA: TGTGCCAGCAGCCAGGACAGCTTTAACACTGAAGCTTTCTTT. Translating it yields CASSQDSFNTEAFF.

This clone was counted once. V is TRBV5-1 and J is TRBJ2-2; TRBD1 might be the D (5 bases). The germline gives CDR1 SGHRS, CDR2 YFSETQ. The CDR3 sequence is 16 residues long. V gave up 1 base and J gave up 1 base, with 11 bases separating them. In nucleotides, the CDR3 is TGCGCCAGCAGCTTGTTCGCGGACAAGAACACCGGGGAGCTGTTTTTT. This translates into CASSLFADKNTGELFF.

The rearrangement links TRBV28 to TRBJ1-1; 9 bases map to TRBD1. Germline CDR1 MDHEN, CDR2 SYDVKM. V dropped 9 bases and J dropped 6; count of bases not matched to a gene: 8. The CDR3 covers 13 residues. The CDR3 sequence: CASTGTGSPEAFF. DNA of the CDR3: TGTGCCAGTACCGGGACAGGGAGCCCTGAAGCTTTCTTT.

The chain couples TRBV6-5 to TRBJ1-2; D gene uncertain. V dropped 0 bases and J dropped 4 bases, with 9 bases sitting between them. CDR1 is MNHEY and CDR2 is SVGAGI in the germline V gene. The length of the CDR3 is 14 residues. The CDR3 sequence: CASSYSRGTYGYTF. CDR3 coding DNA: TGTGCCAGCAGTTACTCACGGGGTACCTATGGCTACACCTTC.

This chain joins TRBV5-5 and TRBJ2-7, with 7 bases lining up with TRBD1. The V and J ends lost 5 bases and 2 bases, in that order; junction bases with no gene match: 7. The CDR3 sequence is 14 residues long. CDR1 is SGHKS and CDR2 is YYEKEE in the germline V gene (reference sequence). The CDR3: CASSLPGQPYEQYF. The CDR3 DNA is TGTGCCAGCAGTCTTCCGGGACAGCCCTACGAGCAGTACTTC.

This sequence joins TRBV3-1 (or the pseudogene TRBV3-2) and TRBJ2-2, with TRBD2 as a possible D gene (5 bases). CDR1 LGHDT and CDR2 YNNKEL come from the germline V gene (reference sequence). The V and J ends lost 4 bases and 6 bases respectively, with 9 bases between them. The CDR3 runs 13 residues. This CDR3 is CASSPTTPGELFF. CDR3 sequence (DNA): TGTGCCAGCAGCCCGACTACCCCCGGGGAGCTGTTTTTT.

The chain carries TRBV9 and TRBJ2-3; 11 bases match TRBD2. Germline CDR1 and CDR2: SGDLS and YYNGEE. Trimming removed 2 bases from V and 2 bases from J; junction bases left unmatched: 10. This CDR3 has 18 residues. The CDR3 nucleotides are TGTGCCAGCAGCGTCCCCTCCCGGACTAGCGGGCCCACAGATACGCAGTATTTT. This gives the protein CASSVPSRTSGPTDTQYF.

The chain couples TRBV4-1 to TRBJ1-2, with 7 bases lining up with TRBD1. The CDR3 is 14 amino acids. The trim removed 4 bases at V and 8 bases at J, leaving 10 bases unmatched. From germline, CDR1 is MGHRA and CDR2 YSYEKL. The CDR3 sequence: CASSLTEGAPGYTF. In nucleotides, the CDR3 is TGCGCCAGCAGCCTAACTGAGGGGGCACCGGGCTACACCTTC.

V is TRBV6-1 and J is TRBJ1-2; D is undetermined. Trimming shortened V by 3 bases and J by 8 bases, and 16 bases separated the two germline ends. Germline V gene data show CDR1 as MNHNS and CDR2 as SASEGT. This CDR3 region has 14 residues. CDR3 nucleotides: TGTGCCAGCAGTGAGGAGGCACAGTTGGGAGGCTACACCTTC. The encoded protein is CASSEEAQLGGYTF.

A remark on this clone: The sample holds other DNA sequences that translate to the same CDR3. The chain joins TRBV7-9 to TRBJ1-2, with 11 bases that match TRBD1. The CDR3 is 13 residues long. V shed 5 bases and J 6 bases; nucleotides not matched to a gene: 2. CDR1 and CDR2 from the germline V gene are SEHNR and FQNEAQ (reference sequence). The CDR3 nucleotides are TGTGCCAGCAGCCAGGGACAGGGGGATGGCTACACCTTC. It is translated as CASSQGQGDGYTF.

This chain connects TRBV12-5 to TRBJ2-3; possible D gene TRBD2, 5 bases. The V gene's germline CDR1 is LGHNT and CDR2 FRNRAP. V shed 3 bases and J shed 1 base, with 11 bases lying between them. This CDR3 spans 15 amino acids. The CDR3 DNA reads TGTGCTAGTGGTTTACTAGTCGGAGGCACAGATACGCAGTATTTT. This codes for CASGLLVGGTDTQYF.

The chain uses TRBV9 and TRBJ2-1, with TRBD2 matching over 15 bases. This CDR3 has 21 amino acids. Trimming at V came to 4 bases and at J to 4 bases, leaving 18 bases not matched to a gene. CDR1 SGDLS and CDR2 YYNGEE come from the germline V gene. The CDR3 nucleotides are TGTGCCAGCAGCATCGCCGGGACAGGACTAGCGGGGGGGCCGAGGTACAATGAGCAGTTCTTC. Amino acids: CASSIAGTGLAGGPRYNEQFF.

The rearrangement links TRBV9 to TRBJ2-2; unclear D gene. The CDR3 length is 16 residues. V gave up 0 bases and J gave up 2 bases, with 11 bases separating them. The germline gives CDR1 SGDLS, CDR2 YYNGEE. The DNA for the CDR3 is TGTGCCAGCAGCGTAGGCCAGTTTTCCAACACCGGGGAGCTGTTTTTT. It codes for CASSVGQFSNTGELFF.

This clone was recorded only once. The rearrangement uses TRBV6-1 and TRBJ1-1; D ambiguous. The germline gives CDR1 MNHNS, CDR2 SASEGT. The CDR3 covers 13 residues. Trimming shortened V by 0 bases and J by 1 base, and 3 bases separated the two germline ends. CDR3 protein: CASSEAGNTEAFF. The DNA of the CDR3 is TGTGCCAGCAGTGAAGCCGGGAACACTGAAGCTTTCTTT.

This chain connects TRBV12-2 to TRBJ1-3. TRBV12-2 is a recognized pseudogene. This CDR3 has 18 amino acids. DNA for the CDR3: TGTGCAAGTCGCGCTTACAAACCCGAGGGCCTCTCTGGAAACACCATATATTTT. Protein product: CASRAYKPEGLSGNTIYF.

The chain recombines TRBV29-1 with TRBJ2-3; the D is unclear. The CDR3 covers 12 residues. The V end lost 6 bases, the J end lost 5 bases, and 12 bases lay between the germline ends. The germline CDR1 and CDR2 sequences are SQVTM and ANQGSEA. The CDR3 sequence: CSVVNPGDTQYF. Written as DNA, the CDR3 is TGCAGCGTCGTCAACCCCGGAGATACGCAGTATTTT.

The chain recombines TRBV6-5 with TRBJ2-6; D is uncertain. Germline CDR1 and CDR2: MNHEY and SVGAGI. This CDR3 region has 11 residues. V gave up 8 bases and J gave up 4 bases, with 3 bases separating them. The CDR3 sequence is CASQGANVLTF. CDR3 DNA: TGTGCCAGCCAGGGGGCCAACGTCCTGACTTTC.